This T cell receptor beta chain appears in the sequencing data of a study of tumor and adjacent non-tumor tissue in lung cancer. On the study more broadly: Each sample yielded some 4 million productive TCRbeta reads on average. Study findings and constraints: Compared with tumor, normal lung showed significantly lower TCR diversity. Normal lung showed higher cumulative top 100 clone frequency than tumor.

This clonotype was seen ten or more times. Its antigen is not identified. No cell sorting was done before RNA was extracted from the tissue. More than 3 cm separated this lung sample from the edge of the tumor. Germline V gene lookup returns CDR1 MNHEY and CDR2 SVGEGT. J lost 4 bases, V lost 8 bases, and 12 bases had no gene match. The CDR3 is 15 amino acids. The library came from three nested PCR rounds adapted from ARM-PCR protocols. TCRdb redid the calling of the multiplex PCR reads with MiXCR, one entry per CDR3 protein. The table shows 60,000 or so distinct CDR3 sequences, with around two thirds occurring only once.

The chain is built from TRBV6-2 or TRBV6-3 and TRBJ2-7, with 9 positions matching TRBD2. Material for sequencing was distant non-tumor lung tissue. This receptor was identified in a man in his sixties or seventies with non-small cell lung cancer. CDR3 protein: CASAAQGGGVYEQYF. The CDR3, as DNA: TGTGCCAGCGCCGCCCAGGGCGGGGGGGTTTACGAGCAGTACTTC.